The 29 T cell receptor beta chains below were found in one sample sequenced in a study of Graves' ophthalmopathy and Graves' hyperthyroidism. From RNA, the CDR3 regions of TCR beta chains were amplified and sequenced. HTBI primers served in a first-round RT-PCR, which a second-round multiplex PCR followed. A single record per CDR3 protein comes from TCRdb applying MiXCR to the multiplex PCR reads. The table lists a few hundred thousand distinct CDR3 sequences, around 17% of them singletons. The specimen was peripheral blood. The receptors were gathered from a woman aged 18-35 years with Graves' ophthalmopathy.

This clonotype was picked up many times. The rearrangement uses TRBV15 and TRBJ1-3; TRBD1 matches 7 bases. Trimming removed 5 bases from V and 2 bases from J; junction bases left unmatched: 6. This CDR3 has 15 residues. CDR1 and CDR2 from the germline V gene are LNHNV and YYDKDF (reference sequence). DNA of the CDR3: TGTGCCACCAGCGCGCTACAGGGGCCTGGAAACACCATATATTTT. The encoded protein is CATSALQGPGNTIYF.

In this sample, this clonotype turned up many times. This chain uses TRBV20-1 with TRBJ1-5; D possibly corresponds to TRBD1 (5 bases). V dropped 5 bases and J dropped 7 bases, with 15 bases sitting between them. From germline, CDR1 is DFQATT and CDR2 SNEGSKA (reference sequence). CDR3 size: 13 residues. CDR3 nucleotides: TGCAGTGCTCCTGCGGGGGGAGGACAGCCCCAGCATTTT. This translates into CSAPAGGGQPQHF.

This clonotype was found many times. The chain employs TRBV2 and TRBJ2-5; 9 positions agree with TRBD2. Germline V lookup: CDR1 SNHLY, CDR2 FYNNEI. Trimming cost V 6 bases and J 3 bases; bases outside gene matches: 5. The CDR3 loop spans 14 amino acids. DNA of the CDR3: TGTGCCAGCAGAGAGACTAGCGGTAAAGAGACCCAGTACTTC. Translated: CASRETSGKETQYF.

This clonotype was found a few times. The gene calls are TRBV18 and TRBJ2-4; D is possibly TRBD1 (6 bases). Trimming removed 3 bases at V and 7 bases at J, with 25 bases between. The CDR3 runs to 18 residues. Germline CDR1 reads KGHSH; CDR2 reads LQKENI. The CDR3 region is CASSPTAKKGQWANIQYF. In nucleotides, the CDR3 is TGTGCCAGCTCACCGACAGCAAAAAAGGGACAATGGGCCAACATTCAGTACTTC.

This clonotype has a count of ten or more. V gene TRBV2 combines with J gene TRBJ1-1, with D perhaps TRBD1 (6 bases). The CDR3 runs 19 residues. Trimming removed 8 bases at V and 0 bases at J, with 28 bases between. Germline loops: CDR1 SNHLY, CDR2 FYNNEI. CDR3 DNA: TGTGCCAGCCGTTCGAAGTACGGGGGGCCGATACTATTGAACACTGAAGCTTTCTTT. This codes for CASRSKYGGPILLNTEAFF.

A single count supports this clonotype. V usage is TRBV19 and J usage is TRBJ2-2; no firm D call. The V gene lost 1 base and the J gene lost 8 bases, with 8 bases spanning the gap. The CDR3 is 13 residues long. Germline V CDR1 and CDR2: LNHDA, SQIVND (reference sequence). The CDR3 protein is CASSIGEAGELFF. CDR3 nucleotides: TGTGCCAGTAGTATAGGGGAAGCGGGGGAGCTGTTTTTT.

This clonotype was detected many times. The rearrangement links TRBV11-1 to TRBJ2-7; 8 nucleotides agree with TRBD1. Germline CDR1 is SGHAT and CDR2 is FQDESV (reference sequence). This CDR3 spans 16 amino acids. The J segment lost 2 bases and the V segment lost 5 bases, leaving 11 bases of the junction unmatched. The DNA of the CDR3 is TGTGCCAGCAGCGCCGCCGGACAGGGCCATCCCTACGAGCAGTACTTC. Amino acid sequence: CASSAAGQGHPYEQYF.

At least ten counts were recorded for this clonotype. The genes are TRBV18 and TRBJ1-1; TRBD1 aligns across 11 bases. This CDR3 spans 18 amino acids. V was pared by 3 bases and J by 0 bases, with 9 bases of the junction left unmatched. Germline V gives CDR1 KGHSH, CDR2 LQKENI. The CDR3 DNA is TGTGCCAGCTCACCCAGATTGGGACAGGGGGTCATGAACACTGAAGCTTTCTTT. Protein: CASSPRLGQGVMNTEAFF.

In this sample, this clonotype turned up many times. The V call is TRBV28, the J call TRBJ2-5, with 7 bases that match TRBD1. The germline gives CDR1 MDHEN, CDR2 SYDVKM. The V segment lost 5 bases and the J segment 3 bases; nucleotides outside the gene matches: 6. The CDR3 sequence is 14 residues long. The CDR3 DNA follows: TGTGCCAGCAGTACACATACAGGGGAAGAGACCCAGTACTTC. This gives the protein CASSTHTGEETQYF.

This clonotype was seen ten or more times. This chain links TRBV29-1 with TRBJ2-2; D gene ambiguous. V was shortened by 6 bases and J by 6 bases, with 14 bases between the two germline ends. The CDR3 consists of 13 residues. In germline, CDR1 is SQVTM, CDR2 ANQGSEA. The CDR3 DNA is TGCAGCGTGGCCATTACTCCCGCCGGGGAGCTGTTTTTT. Amino acid sequence: CSVAITPAGELFF.

V is TRBV6-2 or TRBV6-3 and J is TRBJ2-2; D tentatively reads TRBD1 or TRBD2 (7 bases each). The CDR3 runs to 16 residues. Germline CDR1 is MNHEY and CDR2 is SVGEGT. The V and J ends lost 6 bases and 3 bases respectively, with 17 bases between them. CDR3 nucleotides: TGTGCCAGCAGGATCCACAGGGGAGGGGACACCGGGGAGCTGTTTTTT. Its protein is CASRIHRGGDTGELFF.

This clonotype was seen many times. The chain recombines TRBV29-1 with TRBJ2-6; 10 bases map to TRBD1. Germline trimming cut 3 bases from V and 2 bases from J; bases unmatched to any gene: 1. Germline assignment: CDR1 SQVTM and CDR2 ANQGSEA. The CDR3 consists of 15 residues. The CDR3 DNA sequence: TGCAGCGTTGATGGGACAGGGGCTGGGGCCAACGTCCTGACTTTC. Translated, it gives CSVDGTGAGANVLTF. Filled out from reference TRBV29-1 and TRBJ2-6, the complete variable domain reads SAVISQKPSRDICQRGTSLTIQCQVDSQVTMMFWYRQQPGQSLTLIATANQGSEATYESGFVIDKFPISRPNLTFSTLTVSNMSPEDSSIYLCSVDGTGAGANVLTFGAGSRLTVL.

The chain is built from TRBV12-3 or TRBV12-4 and TRBJ2-7; TRBD2 might be the D (6 bases). This CDR3 has 15 residues. The germline V and J ends were trimmed by 6 bases and 0 bases, with 15 bases remaining between them. The CDR3 loop reads CASSATGTSSYEQYF. Here the CDR3 DNA reads TGTGCCAGCAGCGCCACCGGGACTTCCTCCTACGAGCAGTACTTC.

This clonotype has ten or more counts. One junction end does not reproduce the germline sequence, and a read error may be involved. The gene calls are TRBV28 and TRBJ2-4; D may be TRBD2 (5 bases). Looked up from germline, CDR1 is MDHEN and CDR2 is SYDVKM. The CDR3 is 11 amino acids. CDR3 protein: CASSLGDYKFF. As DNA, the CDR3 is TGTGCCAGCAGTTTAGGTGACTACAAGTTTTTC.

This clonotype showed up just a few times. The rearrangement uses TRBV4-3 and TRBJ2-2; 7 nucleotides agree with TRBD1. Germline V CDR1 and CDR2: LGHNA, YSLEER. Trimming removed 0 bases from V and 1 base from J; junction bases left unmatched: 8. The CDR3 consists of 18 residues. The CDR3 spells CASSQDFEGALNTGELFF. CDR3 sequence (DNA): TGCGCCAGCAGCCAAGATTTTGAGGGGGCCCTGAACACCGGGGAGCTGTTTTTT.

This clonotype was seen at least ten times. The rearrangement uses TRBV12-3 or TRBV12-4 and TRBJ2-4; a weak D match, TRBD1 (5 bases). This CDR3 has 14 amino acids. Trimming took 6 bases from V and 0 from J, leaving 9 bases between them. CDR3 in DNA: TGTGCCAGCAGGACAGCCCTAGCCAAAAACATTCAGTACTTC. As protein: CASRTALAKNIQYF.

The CDR3, as DNA: TGTGCCAGCAGCTTAGGTTCGGGGGGCCACGAGCAGTACTTC. It encodes CASSLGSGGHEQYF. The chain combines TRBV7-8 with TRBJ2-7; D is perhaps TRBD2 (7 bases). CDR1 and CDR2 from the germline V gene are SGHVS and FQNEAQ. The V end was cut by 1 base, the J end by 5 bases, with 12 bases between. CDR3 size: 14 residues.

This clonotype was seen ten or more times. The V call is TRBV6-1, the J call TRBJ2-4; the D gene is possibly TRBD1 (5 bases). The CDR3 runs to 13 residues. Germline V gene data show CDR1 as MNHNS and CDR2 as SASEGT. Trimming shortened V by 5 bases and J by 4 bases, and 9 bases separated the two germline ends. The CDR3 region has the DNA TGTGCCAGCAGTCCTCCAGGGAAAAACATTCAGTACTTC. It yields the protein CASSPPGKNIQYF.

In this sample, this clonotype turned up many times. CDR3 nucleotide sequence: TGCAGTGCTAGTGGGCGACAGCAGTACGAGCAGTACTTC. Its protein is CSASGRQQYEQYF. This chain joins TRBV20-1 and TRBJ2-7; D perhaps matches TRBD1 (5 bases). This CDR3 is built from 13 residues. V lost 3 bases and J 4 bases, leaving 13 bases between the germline ends. The germline V gene encodes CDR1 DFQATT and CDR2 SNEGSKA (reference sequence).

This clonotype was picked up many times. The V call is TRBV6-2 or TRBV6-3, the J call TRBJ2-7, with 14 bases that match TRBD2. Per the germline V gene, CDR1 is MNHEY and CDR2 is SVGEGT. After removal of 2 bases from V and 6 bases from J, the junction contained 9 bases not matched to a gene. CDR3 length: 17 residues. The CDR3 DNA follows: TGTGCCAGCAGTTACACCGGACTAGCGGGAGGTTCGCTCGAGCAGTACTTC. As protein: CASSYTGLAGGSLEQYF.

This chain links TRBV11-2 with TRBJ2-6; D is unresolved. The CDR3 runs 16 residues. CDR1 is SGHAT and CDR2 is FQNNGV in the germline V gene. Trimming removed 2 bases from V and 4 bases from J, with 12 bases in between. The CDR3 sequence: CASSLLRVAGANVLTF. DNA of the CDR3: TGTGCCAGCAGCTTATTACGCGTGGCAGGGGCCAACGTCCTGACTTTC.

The chain uses TRBV6-1 and TRBJ2-7, with D tentatively TRBD2 (5 bases). CDR1 MNHNS and CDR2 SASEGT come from the germline V gene. The CDR3 length is 13 residues. The V and J ends lost 6 bases and 6 bases respectively, with 15 bases between them. CDR3 sequence (DNA): TGTGCCAGCAGGGCGAGAGGGATGGGCGAGCAGTACTTC. Protein: CASRARGMGEQYF.

This clonotype was detected ten times or more. This chain links TRBV6-1 with TRBJ2-7; D is unresolved. CDR1 is MNHNS, CDR2 SASEGT, per germline. The V gene lost 4 bases and the J gene lost 6 bases, with 19 bases spanning the gap. The CDR3 length is 15 residues. CDR3 DNA sequence: TGTGCCAGCAGTGCTTATCGCGGCAGTCTTATCGAGCAGTACTTC. Translated: CASSAYRGSLIEQYF.

This clonotype appeared a few times. This rearrangement joins TRBV6-5 to TRBJ1-1; weak D call: TRBD1 (6 bases). V was trimmed by 2 bases and J by 3 bases, leaving 13 bases between them. From germline, CDR1 is MNHEY and CDR2 SVGAGI. CDR3 size: 15 residues. CDR3 in DNA: TGTGCCAGCAGTTACAGTCAAAGGGGGGACACTGAAGCTTTCTTT. Its translation: CASSYSQRGDTEAFF.

This clonotype was counted at least ten times. The CDR3 here is CASLGQGVIGANVLTF. CDR3 in DNA: TGTGCCAGCTTGGGACAGGGGGTTATTGGGGCCAACGTCCTGACTTTC. The chain combines TRBV6-1 with TRBJ2-6; TRBD1 matches at 11 bases. V lost 8 bases, J lost 3 bases, and 6 bases stayed unmatched. Germline V gene sequence: CDR1 MNHNS, CDR2 SASEGT. This CDR3 comprises 16 residues.

This clonotype was counted at least ten times. This chain joins TRBV12-3 or TRBV12-4 and TRBJ2-6; D not certain. The CDR3 consists of 14 residues. Trimming took off 7 bases at V and 0 bases at J, with 7 bases between the two ends. CDR3 DNA sequence: TGTGCCAGCACTTGGAGCTCTGGGGCCAACGTCCTGACTTTC. Translated, it gives CASTWSSGANVLTF.

This clonotype was detected ten times or more. The chain couples TRBV11-2 to TRBJ1-6, with 7 bases fitting TRBD1. This CDR3 has 14 residues. After removal of 2 bases from V and 10 bases from J, the junction contained 5 bases not matched to a gene. Germline values: CDR1 SGHAT, CDR2 FQNNGV. In DNA, the CDR3 is TGTGCCAGCAGCTTAAGACAGGGCGGCTCACCCCTCCACTTT. This translates into CASSLRQGGSPLHF.

The V call is TRBV6-5, the J call TRBJ2-5, with 11 bases lining up with TRBD2. Germline V gene data show CDR1 as MNHEY and CDR2 as SVGAGI. J lost 7 bases, V lost 2 bases, and 0 bases had no gene match. The CDR3 is 13 amino acids. CDR3 amino acids: CASSYGTSGTQYF. The DNA for the CDR3 is TGTGCCAGCAGTTACGGGACTAGCGGGACCCAGTACTTC.

Of note for this clonotype: With a much larger clone just one base away, this may be a read error. V and J are TRBV28 and TRBJ2-4; 8 bases are a match to TRBD2. CDR1 MDHEN and CDR2 SYDVKM come from the germline V gene. The CDR3 is 11 residues long. CDR3 amino acids: CAIRGGNIQHF. The CDR3 coding sequence is TGTGCCATCCGGGGGGGGAACATTCAGCACTTC.